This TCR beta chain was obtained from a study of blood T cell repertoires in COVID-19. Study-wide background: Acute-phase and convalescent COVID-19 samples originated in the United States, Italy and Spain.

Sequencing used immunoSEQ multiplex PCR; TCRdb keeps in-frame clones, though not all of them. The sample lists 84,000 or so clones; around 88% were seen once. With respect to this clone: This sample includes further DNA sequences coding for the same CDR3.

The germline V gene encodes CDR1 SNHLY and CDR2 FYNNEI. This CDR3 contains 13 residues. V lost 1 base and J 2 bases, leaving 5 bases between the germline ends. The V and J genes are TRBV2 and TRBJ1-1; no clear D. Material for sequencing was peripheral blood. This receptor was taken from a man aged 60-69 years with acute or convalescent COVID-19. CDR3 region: CASSEGGNTEAFF. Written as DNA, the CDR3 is TGTGCCAGCAGTGAAGGCGGAAACACTGAAGCTTTCTTT.